This T cell receptor beta chain was recovered during a study of blood T cell repertoires in COVID-19 (dated by TCRdb to 2019 to 2021). General notes on the study: Samples from collaborators originated in the United States, Italy and Spain and spanned both the acute and convalescent phases of COVID-19. The prospective study material was composed of cDNA or gDNA derived from T cells, B-cell-depleted T cells, or PBMCs. The repertoires were released in a freely available public database intended as a resource for research on the immune response to SARS-CoV-2. The dataset comprised deeply sampled blood TCRbeta repertoires from subjects exposed to, actively infected with, or recovered from COVID-19. The samples were drawn from two sources: the first 160 participants of the ongoing ImmuneRACE study, and 950 to 1,500 subjects contributed by 6 global collaborators. HLA class I and class II types, where available, came from metadata supplied by the sample provider rather than from assay-based typing. A de-identified subject ID, COVID-19 status, age in years and sex were almost always included in the sample metadata. Findings and caveats that apply to the study as a whole: The amount of clinical and demographic metadata varied by source and participant and was provided uncurated.

TCRbeta CDR3 regions were amplified from genomic DNA by means of the immunoSEQ Assay, a bias-controlled multiplex PCR. In the paper's pipeline: Within the assay, amplification of reference gene primers was used to estimate how many nucleated cells each sample contained. To quantify the absolute abundance of each unique TCRbeta CDR3 rearrangement, sequence reads were collapsed and filtered. For each sample, productive Simpson clonality was calculated by taking the square root of Simpson's diversity index across productive rearrangements. As stored in TCRdb, this immuneACCESS dataset retains in-frame rearrangements with V and J assigned. A fraction of the clones does not appear; measured against another copy, unresolved V genes explain less than half of the discrepancy, and the remainder lacks a known reason. V and J calls and clone size are those listed in that table; D and trimming were worked out from the DNA. In this sample the table shows 200,000 to 250,000 clones, approximately 78% of which occur a single time. 8.2% of the sample comes from the top ten.

The CDR3 contains 12 residues, cysteine and phenylalanine counted. Only CDR3 DNA is held: 36 bases, read in frame from base 1. V sheds 4 bases and J sheds 0 bases, leaving 7 bases between their ends. For CDR1 and CDR2, the germline V gene lists SQVTM and ANQGSEA. In Seattle, one collaborating source enrolled patients while the infection was active and tracked those patients longitudinally over the course of disease. Whole blood was collected in K2EDTA tubes by collaborating institutions according to the institutions' own protocols. For TCRbeta analysis, collaborators shipped samples in one of three forms: frozen whole blood, isolated PBMCs, or DNA extracted from either of those sample types. Note on this clone: Its cognate antigen has yet to be identified. No qualities accompany the bases; no much larger clone lies one base away.

Material for sequencing was peripheral blood. The TCR was taken from a woman older than 75 with COVID-19, enrolled during active disease. The chain uses TRBV29-1 and TRBJ2-7, with TRBD1 as a weak D call on 5 bases. DNA sequence: TGCAGCGTTGCTGACAGCTCCTACGAGCAGTACTTC. The encoded protein is CSVADSSYEQYF.